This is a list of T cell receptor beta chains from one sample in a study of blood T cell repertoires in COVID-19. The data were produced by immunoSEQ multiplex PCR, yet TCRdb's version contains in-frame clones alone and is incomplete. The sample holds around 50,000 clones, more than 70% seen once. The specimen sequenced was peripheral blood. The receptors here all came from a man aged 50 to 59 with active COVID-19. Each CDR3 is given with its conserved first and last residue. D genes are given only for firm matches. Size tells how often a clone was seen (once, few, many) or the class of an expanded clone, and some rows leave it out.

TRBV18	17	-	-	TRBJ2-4	CASSPTREVLAKNIQYF	TGTGCCAGCTCACCGACCAGGGAAGTTTTAGCCAAAAACATTCAGTACTTC
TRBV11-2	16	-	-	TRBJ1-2	CASSLFTRRGSYGYTF	TGTGCCAGCAGCTTATTCACCCGGAGGGGCTCCTATGGCTACACCTTC
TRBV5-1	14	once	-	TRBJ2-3	CASSLADDSGTQYF	TGCGCCAGCAGCTTGGCCGATGACTCCGGTACGCAGTATTTT
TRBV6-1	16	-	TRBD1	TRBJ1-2	CASSEAGTGAGYGYTF	TGTGCCAGCAGTGAAGCGGGCACAGGGGCGGGCTATGGCTACACCTTC
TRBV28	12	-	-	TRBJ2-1	CASSPPSGEQFF	TGTGCCAGCAGTCCACCAAGCGGTGAGCAGTTCTTC
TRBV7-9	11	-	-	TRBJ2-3	CASSPQDTQYF	TGTGCCAGCAGCCCCCAGGATACGCAGTATTTT
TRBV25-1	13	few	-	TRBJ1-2	CASSGPRNFGYTF	TGTGCCAGCAGTGGGCCGAGGAACTTTGGCTACACCTTC
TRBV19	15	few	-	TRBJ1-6	CASSSRDSMLTDLHF	TGTGCCAGTAGTTCCCGGGACTCAATGCTGACGGACCTCCACTTT
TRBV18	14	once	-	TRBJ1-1	CASSSDRKNTEAFF	TGTGCCAGCTCATCAGACAGGAAGAACACTGAAGCTTTCTTT
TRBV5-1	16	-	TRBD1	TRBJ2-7	CASSFQTGVESYEQYF	TGCGCCAGCAGCTTCCAGACAGGGGTTGAGAGCTACGAGCAGTACTTC
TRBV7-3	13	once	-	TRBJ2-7	CASSLTGAYEQYF	TGTGCCAGCAGCTTGACAGGCGCCTACGAGCAGTACTTC
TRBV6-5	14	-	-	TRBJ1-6	CASLGGTYNSPLHF	TGTGCCAGCTTGGGGGGGACCTATAATTCACCCCTCCACTTT
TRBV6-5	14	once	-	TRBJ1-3	CASRSAGAGNTIYF	TGTGCCAGCAGATCCGCGGGGGCTGGAAACACCATATATTTT
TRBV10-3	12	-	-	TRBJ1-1	CAIREPGGEAFF	TGTGCCATCCGAGAGCCGGGGGGAGAAGCTTTCTTT
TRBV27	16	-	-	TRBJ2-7	CASSPLGRGGPGEQYF	TGTGCCAGCAGTCCCCTGGGGCGGGGAGGACCCGGCGAGCAGTACTTC
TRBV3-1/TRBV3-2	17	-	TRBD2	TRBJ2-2	CASSRALAGVNTGELFF	TGTGCCAGCAGCCGAGCGTTGGCGGGAGTTAACACCGGGGAGCTGTTTTTT
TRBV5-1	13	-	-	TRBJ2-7	CASSPAAGSGQYF	TGCGCCAGCAGCCCCGCCGCGGGGTCCGGGCAGTACTTC
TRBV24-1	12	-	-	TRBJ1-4	CATSDLGASLFF	TGTGCCACCAGTGATTTAGGAGCTTCACTGTTTTTT
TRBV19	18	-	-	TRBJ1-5	CASSIDVTGLSSNQPQHF	TGTGCCAGTAGTATAGATGTGACAGGCCTAAGTAGCAATCAGCCCCAGCATTTT
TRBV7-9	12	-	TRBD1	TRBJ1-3	CATKGAGNTIYF	TGTGCCACCAAGGGGGCCGGAAACACCATATATTTT
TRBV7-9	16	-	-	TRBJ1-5	CASSGGRNYNNQPQHF	TGTGCCAGCAGCGGGGGCAGGAATTACAACAATCAGCCCCAGCATTTT
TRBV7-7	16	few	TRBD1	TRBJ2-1	CASSLAGTGGRNEQFF	TGTGCCAGCAGCTTAGCTGGGACAGGGGGGAGAAATGAGCAGTTCTTC
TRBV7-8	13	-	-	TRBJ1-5	CASSGRVNQPQHF	TGTGCCAGCAGCGGCAGGGTTAATCAGCCCCAGCATTTT
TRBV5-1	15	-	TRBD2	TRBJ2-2	CASSQAGANTGELFF	TGCGCCAGCAGCCAAGCGGGGGCGAACACCGGGGAGCTGTTTTTT
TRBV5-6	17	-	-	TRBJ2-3	CASSSIRPKGGTDTQYF	TGTGCCAGCAGCTCGATACGCCCCAAAGGGGGCACAGATACGCAGTATTTT
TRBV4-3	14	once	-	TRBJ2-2	CASSQGIATGELFF	TGCGCCAGCAGCCAAGGCATAGCAACCGGGGAGCTGTTTTTT
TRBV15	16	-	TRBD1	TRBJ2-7	CATSRDPGTAAYEQYF	TGTGCCACCAGCAGAGACCCCGGGACAGCCGCCTACGAGCAGTACTTC
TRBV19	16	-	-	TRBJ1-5	CASSVQDQGSNQPQHF	TGTGCCAGTAGTGTCCAAGACCAGGGGAGCAATCAGCCCCAGCATTTT
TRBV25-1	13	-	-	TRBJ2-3	CASSAHGVHTQYF	TGTGCCAGCAGTGCCCACGGTGTTCATACGCAGTATTTT
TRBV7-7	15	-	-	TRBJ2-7	CASTPPGRSSYEQYF	TGTGCTAGCACCCCCCCCGGCAGGTCCTCCTACGAGCAGTACTTC
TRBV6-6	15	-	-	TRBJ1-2	CASRTYRAGPYGYTF	TGTGCCAGCAGAACATACAGGGCCGGACCCTATGGCTACACCTTC
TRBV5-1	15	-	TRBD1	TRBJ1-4	CASSFGGGETEKLFF	TGCGCCAGCAGCTTTGGAGGGGGCGAAACTGAAAAACTGTTTTTT
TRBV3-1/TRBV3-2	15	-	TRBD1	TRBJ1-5	CASSLGQGQGQPQHF	TGTGCCAGCAGCCTAGGACAGGGACAAGGTCAGCCCCAGCATTTT
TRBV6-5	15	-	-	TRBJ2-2	CASTERASDPGELFF	TGTGCCAGCACCGAAAGGGCTAGCGACCCCGGGGAGCTGTTTTTT
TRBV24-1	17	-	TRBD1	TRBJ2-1	CATSEGGTGASYNEQFF	TGTGCCACCAGTGAGGGGGGGACAGGGGCTTCCTACAATGAGCAGTTCTTC
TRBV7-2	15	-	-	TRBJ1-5	CASSLGGGGNQPQHF	TGTGCCAGCAGCTTAGGCGGGGGGGGCAATCAGCCCCAGCATTTT
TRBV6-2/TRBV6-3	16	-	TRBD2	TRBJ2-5	CASSSTGLAGEETQYF	TGTGCCAGCAGCTCAACTGGACTAGCGGGAGAGGAGACCCAGTACTTC
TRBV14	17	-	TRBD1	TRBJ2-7	CASSQDTGQGRGYEQYF	TGTGCCAGCAGCCAAGATACGGGACAGGGAAGAGGCTACGAGCAGTACTTC
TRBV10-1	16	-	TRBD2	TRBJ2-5	CASSESGLAGQETQYF	TGCGCCAGCAGTGAGTCGGGGTTAGCGGGCCAAGAGACCCAGTACTTC
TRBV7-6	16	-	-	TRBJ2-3	CASSAVGGVGTDTQYF	TGTGCCAGCAGCGCTGTAGGGGGGGTTGGCACAGATACGCAGTATTTT
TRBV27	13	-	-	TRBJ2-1	CASSAGVYNEQFF	TGTGCCAGCAGTGCGGGCGTCTACAATGAGCAGTTCTTC
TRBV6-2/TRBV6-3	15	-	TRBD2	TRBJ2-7	CASSYRGLATYEQYF	TGTGCCAGCAGTTACCGGGGACTAGCGACATACGAGCAGTACTTC
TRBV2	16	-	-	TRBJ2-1	CASSEDFGWSYNEQFF	TGTGCCAGCAGTGAGGATTTCGGGTGGTCCTACAATGAGCAGTTCTTC
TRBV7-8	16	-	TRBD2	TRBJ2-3	CASSTILAGGTDTQYF	TGTGCCAGCAGCACTATACTAGCGGGGGGTACAGATACGCAGTATTTT
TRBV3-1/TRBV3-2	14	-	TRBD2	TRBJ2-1	CASSPKLSGSEQFF	TGTGCCAGCAGCCCTAAACTTAGCGGGTCTGAGCAGTTCTTC
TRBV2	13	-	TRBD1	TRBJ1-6	CASIDRGSSPLHF	TGTGCCAGCATCGACAGGGGTAGTTCACCCCTCCACTTT
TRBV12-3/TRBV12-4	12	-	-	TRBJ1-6	CASSRGNSPLHF	TGTGCCAGCAGTAGAGGGAATTCACCCCTCCACTTT
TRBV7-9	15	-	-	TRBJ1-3	CASSFAGSPGNTIYF	TGTGCCAGCAGCTTCGCAGGGTCCCCTGGAAACACCATATATTTT
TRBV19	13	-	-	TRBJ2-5	CASSISYSETQYF	TGTGCCAGTAGTATATCCTATTCGGAGACCCAGTACTTC